Only a few counts were recorded for the clone carrying this T cell receptor beta chain. In the PCR, 60 Vbeta and 13 Jbeta primers were used. Sequencing was performed with immunoSEQ multiplex PCR; in TCRdb, only in-frame clones are kept and a portion is missing. The sample has about 180,000 clones, approximately 80% seen once. Germline V gene sequence: CDR1 MNHNS, CDR2 SASEGT. V lost 5 bases to trimming and J lost 3 bases, with 8 bases between them. CDR3 size: 12 residues. These data come from a study of cytomegalovirus exposure and HLA in healthy donors. This clonotype originated in a woman younger than 30 in good health and CMV-seropositive. Source material: PBMCs. The chain combines TRBV6-1 with TRBJ2-7, with D perhaps matching TRBD1 (5 bases). CDR3 amino acids: CASSSGFYEQYF. The CDR3 region has the DNA TGTGCCAGCAGTTCAGGGTTCTACGAGCAGTACTTC.